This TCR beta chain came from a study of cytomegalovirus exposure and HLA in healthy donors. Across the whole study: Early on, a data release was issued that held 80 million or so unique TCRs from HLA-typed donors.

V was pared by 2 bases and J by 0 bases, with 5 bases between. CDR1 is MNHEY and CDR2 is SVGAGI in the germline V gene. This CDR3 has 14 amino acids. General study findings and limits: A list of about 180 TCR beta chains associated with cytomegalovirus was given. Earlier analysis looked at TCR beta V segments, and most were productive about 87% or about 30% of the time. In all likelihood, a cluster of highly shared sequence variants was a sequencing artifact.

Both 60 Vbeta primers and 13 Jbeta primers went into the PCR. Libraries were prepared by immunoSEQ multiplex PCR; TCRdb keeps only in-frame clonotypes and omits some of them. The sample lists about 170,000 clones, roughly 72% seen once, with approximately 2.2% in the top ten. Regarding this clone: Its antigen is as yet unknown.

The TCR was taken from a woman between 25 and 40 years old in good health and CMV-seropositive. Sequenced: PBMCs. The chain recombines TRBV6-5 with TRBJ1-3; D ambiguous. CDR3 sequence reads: CASSYTNSGNTIYF. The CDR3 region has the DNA TGTGCCAGCAGTTACACAAACTCTGGAAACACCATATATTTT.